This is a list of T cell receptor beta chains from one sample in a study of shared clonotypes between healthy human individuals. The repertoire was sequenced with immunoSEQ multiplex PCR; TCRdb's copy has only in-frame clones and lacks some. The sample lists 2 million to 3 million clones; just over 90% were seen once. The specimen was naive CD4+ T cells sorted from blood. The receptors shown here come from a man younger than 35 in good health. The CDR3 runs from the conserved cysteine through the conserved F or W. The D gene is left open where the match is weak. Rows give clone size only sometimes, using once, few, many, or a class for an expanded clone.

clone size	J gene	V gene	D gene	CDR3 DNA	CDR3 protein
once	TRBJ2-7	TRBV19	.	TGTGCCAGTAGTATAGTACATAGCGGCAATACCTACGAGCAGTACTTC	CASSIVHSGNTYEQYF
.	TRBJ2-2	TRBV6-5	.	TGTGCCAGCAGTTCCGGGACACCTTCTAACACCGGGGAGCTGTTTTTT	CASSSGTPSNTGELFF
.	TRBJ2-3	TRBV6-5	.	TGTGCCAGCAGTAGTCCTTTCGGTACGCAGTATTTT	CASSSPFGTQYF
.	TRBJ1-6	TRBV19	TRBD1	TGTGCCAGTAGGGCCGACAGGGCGGATAATTCACCCCTCCACTTT	CASRADRADNSPLHF
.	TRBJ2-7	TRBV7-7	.	TGTGCTAGCAGCTTGGATTACGGGACACCCGCGAGGGAGCAGTACTTC	CASSLDYGTPAREQYF
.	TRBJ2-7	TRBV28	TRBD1	TGTGCCAGCAGAGGGGGCCCCCCCTACGAGCAGTACTTC	CASRGGPPYEQYF
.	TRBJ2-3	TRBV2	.	TGTGCCAGCAACGGGGATACGCAGTATTTT	CASNGDTQYF
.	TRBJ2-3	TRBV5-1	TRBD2	TGCGCCAGCAGCGCCGATACTAGCGGGAGGACAGATACGCAGTATTTT	CASSADTSGRTDTQYF
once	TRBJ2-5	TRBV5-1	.	TGCGCCAGCAGCTCTGACAGTGGGGACCGTGGGGCCCAGTACTTC	CASSSDSGDRGAQYF
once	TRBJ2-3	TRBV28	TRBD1	TGTGCCAGCAGTTCCCGGGACAGAGGCACAGATACGCAGTATTTT	CASSSRDRGTDTQYF
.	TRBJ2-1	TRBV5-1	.	TGCGCCAGCAGCCCCCAGGGGATAGGCGATGAGCAGTTCTTC	CASSPQGIGDEQFF
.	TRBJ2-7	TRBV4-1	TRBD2	TGCGCCAGCAGCCCCCCTGGGCGGGGGGGCTCTTACGAGCAGTACTTC	CASSPPGRGGSYEQYF
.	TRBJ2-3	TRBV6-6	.	TGTGCCAGCAGTTACGGCGGGTACACAGATACGCAGTATTTT	CASSYGGYTDTQYF
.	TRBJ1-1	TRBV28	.	TGTGCCAGCAGACGAGCTGGGGAAAAGAACACTGAAGCTTTCTTT	CASRRAGEKNTEAFF
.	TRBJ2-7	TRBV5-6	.	TGTGCCAGCAGCCGAGGCTTTTCGGACGGACCCTACGAGCAGTACTTC	CASSRGFSDGPYEQYF
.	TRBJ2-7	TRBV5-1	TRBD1	TGCGCCAGCAGCTTGGAAGGGCAGGGGGCGGTACAGTACTTC	CASSLEGQGAVQYF
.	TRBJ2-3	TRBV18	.	TGTGCCAGCTCTAACCTCCCAGATACGCAGTATTTT	CASSNLPDTQYF
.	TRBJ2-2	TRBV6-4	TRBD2	TGTGCCAGCAGGCAGACTAGCTTTAACACCGGGGAGCTGTTTTTT	CASRQTSFNTGELFF
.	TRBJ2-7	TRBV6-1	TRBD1	TGTGCCAGCAGTCCACAGGGGAGCTACGAGCAGTACTTC	CASSPQGSYEQYF
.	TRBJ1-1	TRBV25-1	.	TGTGCCAGCAGTGTGACAGCGAACACTGAAGCTTTCTTT	CASSVTANTEAFF
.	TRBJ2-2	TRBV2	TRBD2	TGTGCCAGCAGTGATAAACGGGGGGGATACACCGGGGAGCTGTTTTTT	CASSDKRGGYTGELFF
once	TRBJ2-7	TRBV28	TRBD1	TGTGCCAGCAGGGGGACAGTCGGAACCTACGAGCAGTACTTC	CASRGTVGTYEQYF
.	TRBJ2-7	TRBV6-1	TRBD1	TGTGCCAGCACCTTACAGGGGGCCTACGAGCAGTACTTC	CASTLQGAYEQYF
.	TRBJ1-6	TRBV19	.	TGTGCCAGTAGTTCGACCGATAATTCACCCCTCCACTTT	CASSSTDNSPLHF
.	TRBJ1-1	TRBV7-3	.	TGTGCCAGCAGCTTAAAAGGGGACACTGAAGCTTTCTTT	CASSLKGDTEAFF
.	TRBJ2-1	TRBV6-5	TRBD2	TGTGCCAGCAGCCTAACAGGCCTCGGGGGGAATGAGCAGTTCTTC	CASSLTGLGGNEQFF
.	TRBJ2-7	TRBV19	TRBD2	TGTGCCAGTAGTTTAACTAGCGGGGGATACGAGCAGTACTTC	CASSLTSGGYEQYF
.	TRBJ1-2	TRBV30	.	TGTGCCTGGAGCCGACCCGGGCAAGTCTATGGCTACACCTTC	CAWSRPGQVYGYTF
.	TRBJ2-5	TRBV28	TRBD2	TGTGCCAGCAGTTTTCCAAGACTAGCGGGGGGGCCACGAGAGACCCAGTACTTC	CASSFPRLAGGPRETQYF
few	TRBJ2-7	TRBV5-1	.	TGCGCCAGCAGCTTCCTAGGGGGCGGGGTGCAGTACTTC	CASSFLGGGVQYF
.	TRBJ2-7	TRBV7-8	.	TGTGCCAGCAGCCAAGAAGTTTCAGGAGTTCCCTACGAGCAGTACTTC	CASSQEVSGVPYEQYF
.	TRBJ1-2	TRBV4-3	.	TGCGCCAGCAGCCAAGGGGGTAGCGGCTACACCTTC	CASSQGGSGYTF
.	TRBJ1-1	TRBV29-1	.	TGCAGCGTCAACAGGGTCGGGACTGAAGCTTTCTTT	CSVNRVGTEAFF
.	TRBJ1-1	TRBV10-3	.	TGTGCCATCAGGGGCCATACAGTGAACACTGAAGCTTTCTTT	CAIRGHTVNTEAFF
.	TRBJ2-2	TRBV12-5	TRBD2	TGTGCTAGTGACGGGGGGGCGTTGAAGATCGGGGAGCTGTTTTTT	CASDGGALKIGELFF
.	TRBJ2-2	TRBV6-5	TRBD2	TGTGCCAGCAGTTTCGGACTAGTTAGCGGGGAGCTGTTTTTT	CASSFGLVSGELFF
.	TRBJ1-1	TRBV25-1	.	TGTGCCAGCAGCTCAAACAGGGAGAACACTGAAGCTTTCTTT	CASSSNRENTEAFF
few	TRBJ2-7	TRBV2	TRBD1	TGTGCCAGCAGTATACAGGGGAGCTCCTACGAGCAGTACTTC	CASSIQGSSYEQYF
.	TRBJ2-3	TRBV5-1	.	TGCGCCAGCAGCTTAGGAGCGGTGGGGGGAGCAGATACGCAGTATTTT	CASSLGAVGGADTQYF
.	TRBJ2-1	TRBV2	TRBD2	TGTGCCACCCGCCCAGGGACTAGCGGGACCAGCTCCTACAATGAGCAGTTCTTC	CATRPGTSGTSSYNEQFF
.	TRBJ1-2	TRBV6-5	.	TGTGCCAGCAGCCGACAGACCGGACTCACCTGGTCAAACACCTTC	CASSRQTGLTWSNTF
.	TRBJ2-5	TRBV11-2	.	TGTGCCAGCAGCCCCGGCGGAAGGGACCAGTACTTC	CASSPGGRDQYF
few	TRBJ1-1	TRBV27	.	TGTGCCAGCAGCCCTAGGACGGGGAACACTGAAGCTTTCTTT	CASSPRTGNTEAFF
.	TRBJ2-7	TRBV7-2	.	TGTGCCAGCAGCTTAGAGAGCTGGTGGGGGGACGAGCAGTACTTC	CASSLESWWGDEQYF
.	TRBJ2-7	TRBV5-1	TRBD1	TGCGCCAGCAGCCCGGACAGGGCGTTTGGTCAGTACGAGCAGTACTTC	CASSPDRAFGQYEQYF
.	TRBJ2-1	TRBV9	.	TGTGCCAGCAGCCCTCGACAGGACAATGAGCAGTTCTTC	CASSPRQDNEQFF
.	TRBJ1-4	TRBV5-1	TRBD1	TGCGCCAGCAGCACCGGGACAGAAAATGAAAAACTGTTTTTT	CASSTGTENEKLFF
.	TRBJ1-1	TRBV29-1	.	TGCAGCGTTATCAACGGCGGCACTGAAGCTTTCTTT	CSVINGGTEAFF
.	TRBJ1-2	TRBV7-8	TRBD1	TGTGCCAGCAGCCCCCAGGGACAGAGCACCTATGGCTACACCTTC	CASSPQGQSTYGYTF